This TCR beta chain stems from a study of cytomegalovirus exposure and HLA in healthy donors. Overall study findings and caveats: For TCR beta chains, V- and J-gene trimming was later linked to a missense DCLRE1C variant. For presence/absence analyses, sequencing depth was assumed to be roughly uniform across donors. Cytomegalovirus status, reportedly, was diagnosed with high specificity and sensitivity by the classifier.

V shed 1 base and J shed 2 bases, with 17 bases lying between them. The germline gives CDR1 MGHRA, CDR2 YSYEKL. This CDR3 spans 17 amino acids. A note on this clone: Its antigen is undetermined.

The PCR had 60 Vbeta and 13 Jbeta primers. Sequencing used immunoSEQ multiplex PCR; TCRdb keeps in-frame clones, though not all of them. The sample contains about 160,000 clones, 75% to 90% of which appear only once. Sample: PBMCs. This chain joins TRBV4-1 and TRBJ1-1; D perhaps matches TRBD1 (6 bases). This sequence was found in a woman aged 18-29 years in good health and CMV-seronegative. The CDR3 here is CASSQGYGTLVNTEAFF. The CDR3 bases are TGCGCCAGCAGCCAAGGGTATGGGACATTGGTTAACACTGAAGCTTTCTTT.